This TCR beta chain emerged from a study of blood T cell repertoires in COVID-19. Study-level information: Sources were T cells, B-cell-depleted T cells, or PBMCs; the material itself was cDNA or gDNA.

Data came from immunoSEQ multiplex PCR; TCRdb stores just in-frame clones and leaves some out. This repertoire shows about 240,000 clones, about 86% found once; its top ten account for more than 8.5%. The sample consisted of peripheral blood. The source is a woman aged 45-65 years with COVID-19, enrolled during active disease.

The CDR3 is CASLMTSGAITDTQYF. The CDR3 nucleotides are TGCGCCAGCTTAATGACTAGCGGGGCCATCACAGATACGCAGTATTTT. The chain uses TRBV10-1 and TRBJ2-3; 11 nucleotides agree with TRBD2. V dropped 8 bases and J dropped 2; count of bases not matched to a gene: 9. The CDR3 contains 16 residues. Germline CDR1 is WNHNN and CDR2 is SYGVQD (reference sequence).